This T cell receptor (beta chain) was sequenced during a study of blood T cell repertoires in COVID-19. Across the whole study: Acute-phase and convalescent COVID-19 samples originated in the United States, Italy and Spain.

Methods used by the authors: Amplifying reference gene primers gave estimates of nucleated cell counts. The method was immunoSEQ multiplex PCR; TCRdb's version includes in-frame clones alone and lacks a portion of them. That table furnishes V, J and clone size, whereas the DNA furnished D and trimming. The sample lists some 140,000 clones, 79% occurring once. CDR3 length equals 16 residues. Germline loops: CDR1 LGHDT, CDR2 YNNKEL (reference sequence). The V gene lost 0 bases and the J gene lost 5 bases, with 16 bases spanning the gap. The rearrangement uses TRBV3-1 (or the pseudogene TRBV3-2) and TRBJ1-1; tentative D call: TRBD1 (5 bases). This clonotype was obtained from a man between 60 and 75 years old with acute or convalescent COVID-19. Sequencing was performed on peripheral blood. The CDR3 loop reads CASSQDGYGGRTEAFF. CDR3 sequence (DNA): TGTGCCAGCAGCCAAGATGGGTACGGGGGTCGGACTGAAGCTTTCTTT.